Below, 18 T cell receptor beta chains from the same sample are listed, as sequenced in a study of cytomegalovirus exposure and HLA in healthy donors. Use of 60 Vbeta and 13 Jbeta primers characterized the PCR. Produced via immunoSEQ multiplex PCR; TCRdb's table is partial and in-frame only. Among 180,000 or so clones listed, approximately 84% were seen once. The sequenced material came from PBMCs. The receptors derive from a girl between 10 and 17 years old in good health and CMV-seropositive.

The rearrangement uses TRBV6-5 and TRBJ1-2, with D perhaps matching TRBD1 (5 bases). Trimming removed 6 bases at V and 4 bases at J, with 18 bases between. The CDR3 contains 15 residues. Germline V gene data show CDR1 as MNHEY and CDR2 as SVGAGI. In nucleotides, the CDR3 is TGTGCCAGCAGCACGGAGGGGACGTATCTCTATGGCTACACCTTC. Translating gives CASSTEGTYLYGYTF.

This sequence joins TRBV6-1 and TRBJ1-1, with TRBD1 identical over 10 bases. V was clipped by 6 bases and J by 4 bases; unmatched bases: 8. The germline gives CDR1 MNHNS, CDR2 SASEGT. This CDR3 spans 15 amino acids. The DNA of the CDR3 is TGTGCCAGCAGAACTGGACAGGGGGAGGGCACTGAAGCTTTCTTT. Its translation is CASRTGQGEGTEAFF.

This chain joins TRBV18 and TRBJ1-4, with D possibly matching TRBD1 (6 bases). Between the trimmed V and J ends, which lost 2 bases and 7 bases, there was a span of 17 bases. Germline V gene data show CDR1 as KGHSH and CDR2 as LQKENI. The CDR3 extends over 16 amino acids. The CDR3 DNA follows: TGTGCCAGCTCACCAAATTCGGGGGGCAGCACTGAAAAACTGTTTTTT. Amino acid sequence: CASSPNSGGSTEKLFF.

The chain has TRBV9 and TRBJ2-2; 8 bases are shared with TRBD2. Trimming cost V 4 bases and J 0 bases; bases outside gene matches: 5. The CDR3 consists of 16 residues. Looked up from germline, CDR1 is SGDLS and CDR2 is YYNGEE. The CDR3 loop is CASSRRAGANTGELFF. The CDR3 bases are TGTGCCAGCAGCAGAAGAGCGGGAGCGAACACCGGGGAGCTGTTTTTT.

The J gene is TRBJ2-2, the V gene TRBV5-4; 9 bases are a match to TRBD1. The CDR3 consists of 15 residues. V lost 0 bases and J lost 7; bases outside the gene matches: 4. The V gene's germline CDR1 is SGHNT and CDR2 YYREEE (reference sequence). Here the CDR3 reads CASSLVQGAVGELFF. For the CDR3, the DNA is TGTGCCAGCAGCTTGGTACAGGGGGCCGTCGGGGAGCTGTTTTTT.

This clone was recorded a few times. The chain couples TRBV5-1 to TRBJ2-7; TRBD2 matches at 10 bases. Germline CDR1 and CDR2: SGHRS and YFSETQ. The CDR3 totals 15 residues. V shed 4 bases, J shed 7 bases, and the junction held 11 bases outside the gene matches. The CDR3 region is CASSQRAGGPREQYF. For the CDR3, the DNA is TGCGCCAGCAGCCAACGAGCGGGAGGGCCTCGGGAGCAGTACTTC.

A few counts support this clone. The genes are TRBV6-1 and TRBJ1-5, with TRBD1 matching 8 bases. CDR1 MNHNS and CDR2 SASEGT come from the germline V gene. The CDR3 is 15 amino acids. Trimming removed 6 bases from V and 2 bases from J; junction bases left unmatched: 6. CDR3 nucleotides: TGTGCCAGCAGCGAGCCAGGGGGCGGCAATCAGCCCCAGCATTTT. Translating it yields CASSEPGGGNQPQHF.

The rearrangement links TRBV11-1 to TRBJ2-2; 11 bases map to TRBD2. CDR1 SGHAT and CDR2 FQDESV come from the germline V gene (reference sequence). The CDR3 spans 18 residues. The trim removed 5 bases at V and 0 bases at J, leaving 8 bases unmatched. The CDR3 nucleotides are TGTGCCAGCAGCCACGGACTAGCGGGCTACTCGAACACCGGGGAGCTGTTTTTT. Translating gives CASSHGLAGYSNTGELFF.

This clone has a handful of counts. V and J are TRBV29-1 and TRBJ2-3; 7 bases align to TRBD1. The CDR3 loop spans 13 amino acids. Losses at the gene ends were 7 bases for V and 2 bases for J; bases not matched to a gene: 6. CDR1 and CDR2 from the germline V gene are SQVTM and ANQGSEA. The CDR3 DNA follows: TGCAGCGCTGGGACAGTAATCACAGATACGCAGTATTTT. It yields the protein CSAGTVITDTQYF.

The chain employs TRBV10-3 and TRBJ2-7, with TRBD1 matching over 8 bases. Germline V gives CDR1 ENHRY, CDR2 SYGVKD. J lost 0 bases, V lost 4 bases, and 5 bases had no gene match. The CDR3 covers 15 residues. CDR3 nucleotide sequence: TGTGCCATCAGTGGGAGGGGACAGGTCTCCTACGAGCAGTACTTC. This translates into CAISGRGQVSYEQYF.

This CDR3 is CASSFTGANVLTF. The CDR3 coding sequence is TGTGCCAGCAGTTTTACTGGGGCCAACGTCCTGACTTTC. This chain connects TRBV27 to TRBJ2-6; D is unresolved. Germline assignment: CDR1 MNHEY and CDR2 SMNVEV (reference sequence). This CDR3 is built from 13 residues. V was shortened by 3 bases and J by 2 bases, with 2 bases between the two germline ends.

A single count supports this clone. This chain uses TRBV6-5 with TRBJ1-5, with D unresolved. Germline V gene data show CDR1 as MNHEY and CDR2 as SVGAGI. The CDR3 contains 14 residues. Between the trimmed V and J ends, which lost 5 bases and 3 bases, there was a span of 11 bases. The CDR3 nucleotides read TGTGCCAGCAGTCCGACCCGACTCAATCAGCCCCAGCATTTT. Protein product: CASSPTRLNQPQHF.

This clone was observed a few times. J is TRBJ2-3 and V is TRBV4-1; a possible D gene is TRBD1 (5 bases). Germline lookup yields CDR1 MGHRA and CDR2 YSYEKL. The CDR3 extends over 14 amino acids. V lost 0 bases to trimming and J lost 9 bases, with 13 bases between them. The CDR3 nucleotides are TGCGCCAGCAGCCAAGATGAGACAGACGCAACGCAGTATTTT. This translates into CASSQDETDATQYF.

This chain links TRBV2 with TRBJ2-7; 7 bases map to TRBD1. The V segment lost 3 bases and the J segment 6 bases; nucleotides outside the gene matches: 5. The CDR3 is 13 amino acids. Germline CDR1 SNHLY, CDR2 FYNNEI. This CDR3 is CASSDTGQSEQYF. CDR3 bases: TGTGCCAGCAGTGATACGGGACAGAGCGAGCAGTACTTC.

The rearrangement joins TRBV2 to TRBJ2-3; D unclear. This CDR3 comprises 11 residues. Trimming removed 9 bases from V and 0 bases from J, with 4 bases in between. The germline V gene encodes CDR1 SNHLY and CDR2 FYNNEI. The CDR3 DNA sequence: TGTGCCAGGTCTAGCACAGATACGCAGTATTTT. It is translated as CARSSTDTQYF.

CDR3 in amino acids: CASSWAGANEQYF. CDR3 DNA sequence: TGTGCCAGCAGCTGGGCGGGAGCCAACGAGCAGTACTTC. The rearrangement links TRBV5-4 to TRBJ2-7; 7 nucleotides align to TRBD2. Germline trimming cut 3 bases from V and 5 bases from J; bases unmatched to any gene: 5. The CDR3 covers 13 residues. Germline-derived CDR1 and CDR2 are SGHNT and YYREEE (reference sequence).

This clone has more than one count but fewer than ten. The CDR3 region has the DNA TGTGCTAGTGGTTGGGCAGAACCACACACCTTC. It specifies CASGWAEPHTF. This chain connects TRBV12-5 to TRBJ1-2; no reliable D call. This CDR3 has 11 residues. The germline V and J ends were trimmed by 4 bases and 12 bases, with 12 bases remaining between them. CDR1 and CDR2 (germline): LGHNT, FRNRAP.

In this sample, this clone turned up once. The V call is TRBV7-6, the J call TRBJ2-7, with unresolved D. The CDR3 runs 13 residues. Trimming cost V 5 bases and J 4 bases, with 12 bases left between them. CDR1 and CDR2 from the germline V gene are SGHVS and FNYEAQ. DNA of the CDR3: TGTGCCAGCAGCCTACGACAAGATTACGAGCAGTACTTC. It specifies CASSLRQDYEQYF.